This is a list of T cell receptor beta chains from one sample in a study of regulatory T cells in long-lasting Graves disease. TCRdb reprocessed the multiplex PCR reads with MiXCR, giving one entry per CDR3 protein. This repertoire shows 250,000 to 300,000 distinct CDR3 sequences, 18% found once; its top ten account for around 13%. The data were also submitted as part of a second study, on T cells in Graves' hyperthyroidism and ophthalmopathy.

The sample here was peripheral blood mononuclear cells (PBMCs), taken at new diagnosis, from a patient treated with antithyroid drugs. Receptors originate from a woman aged 25 to 39 with Graves disease. Both conserved end residues are part of each CDR3. D genes are given only for firm matches. Some rows have no size entry. The others give once, few or many, or a class for an expanded clone.

V	J	size	D	DNA	CDR3
TRBV11-2	TRBJ1-1	many	.	TGTGCCAGCAGCAAGTACTTTAACACTGAAGCTTTCTTT	CASSKYFNTEAFF
TRBV7-9	TRBJ1-1	many	TRBD1	TGTGCCAGCAGCAGCCGGACAGGCGACACTGAAGCTTTCTTT	CASSSRTGDTEAFF
TRBV20-1	TRBJ1-2	many	TRBD1	TGCAGTGCTAGTGGGGGACAGGGTGGCTACACCTTC	CSASGGQGGYTF
TRBV20-1	TRBJ1-2	many	.	TGCAGTGCTAGAGTCAACCCCTCCGCAAGCTACACCTTC	CSARVNPSASYTF
TRBV5-1	TRBJ1-2	many	TRBD1	TGCGCCAGCAGCTCCCTACCCCGACAGGGCAGCTATGGCTACACCTTC	CASSSLPRQGSYGYTF
TRBV19	TRBJ2-3	many	.	TGTGCCAAGCCAGGGAGCACTGCGGGACAGCAATCAAGCGCGCAGTATTTT	CAKPGSTAGQQSSAQYF
TRBV11-2	TRBJ1-3	many	.	TGTGCCAGCCGAGCGGGGTTCTCTGGAAACACCATATATTTT	CASRAGFSGNTIYF
TRBV7-9	TRBJ1-4	many	.	TGTGCCAGCAGCTTTCGTGCAACTAATGAAAAACTGTTTTTT	CASSFRATNEKLFF
TRBV5-6	TRBJ1-2	many	.	TGTGCCAGCAGCTTGGAGGGGGGCAGGGAGGTCTATGGCTACACCTTC	CASSLEGGREVYGYTF
TRBV5-1	TRBJ1-1	.	TRBD1	TGCGCCAGCAGCCACCGGGACAGGGGGCGCGATGAAGCTTTCTTT	CASSHRDRGRDEAFF
TRBV6-1	TRBJ1-6	many	.	TGTGCCAGCAGACGGCTAGGAGATTCACCCCTCCACTTT	CASRRLGDSPLHF
TRBV11-2	TRBJ1-1	many	.	TGTGCCAGCATCGGAGTGGCGACAGCTTTCTTT	CASIGVATAFF
TRBV20-1	TRBJ1-2	many	.	TGCAGTGCTAGAGATCCACCGGTCGGCTATGGCTACACCTTC	CSARDPPVGYGYTF
TRBV11-1	TRBJ1-1	many	TRBD1	TGTGCCAGCAGCCTAGAGGACAGGGGGATGAACACTGAAGCTTTCTTT	CASSLEDRGMNTEAFF
TRBV20-1	TRBJ1-5	many	TRBD1	TGCAGTGCTAGAGGGACAGGGGGCAATCAGCCCCAGCATTTT	CSARGTGGNQPQHF
TRBV29-1	TRBJ2-1	few	.	TGCAGCGGGAGGTCAGCGCAATCCTACAATGAGCAGTTCTTC	CSGRSAQSYNEQFF
TRBV5-1	TRBJ2-4	many	.	TGCGCCAGCAGCTTTGCAGGGCAGGACATTCAGTACTTC	CASSFAGQDIQYF
TRBV15	TRBJ2-7	few	TRBD2	TGTGCCACCAGCAGAGATCGGGAGGGCTACGAGCAGTACTTC	CATSRDREGYEQYF